A selection of T cell receptor beta chains follows, all from one sample in a study of T-cell memory formation after mild COVID-19. TCRdb called the 5' RACE reads again in MiXCR, with one record for every CDR3 protein. The table has about 320,000 distinct CDR3 sequences, roughly an eighth seen once. The sample consisted of PBMCs or a T cell subset sorted from them (not recorded which). Receptors originate from a man aged 18 to 30 who had mild COVID-19 (a few samples of this study predate the infection). Cell type and time point are not known. The CDR3 runs from the conserved cysteine through the conserved F or W. The order of the fields is J gene, D gene, V gene, clone size, CDR3 DNA, CDR3 protein. D genes are given only for firm matches. Clone sizes are given selectively: once, few, many, or a class where the clone is expanded.

TRBJ2-1 | TRBD2 | TRBV3-1 | few | TGTGCCAGCACCCTCACTCCGGGACTAGCGTACAATGAGCAGTTCTTC | CASTLTPGLAYNEQFF
TRBJ2-6 | TRBD2 | TRBV10-3 | few | TGTGCCGCCTATCCCGGGGGGTCCTCTGGGGCCAACGTCCTGACTTTC | CAAYPGGSSGANVLTF
TRBJ1-2 | . | TRBV20-1 | few | TGCAGTGCTAGCCAACCGACCAGGACCACCTACTATGGCTACACCTTC | CSASQPTRTTYYGYTF
TRBJ2-3 | . | TRBV23-1 | few | TGCGCCAGCAGTCAGCCGGAGGAGGGCACAGATACGCAGTATTTT | CASSQPEEGTDTQYF
TRBJ2-1 | TRBD1 | TRBV7-2 | . | TGTGCCAGCAGCTTACGGGACAGGGCTAATGAGCAGTTCTTC | CASSLRDRANEQFF
TRBJ2-5 | . | TRBV20-1 | . | TGCAGTGCTAGCAGGGCTCAAGAGACCCAGTACTTC | CSASRAQETQYF
TRBJ1-5 | . | TRBV10-3 | . | TGTGCCATCAGCGAGGGGGGGCAGCCCCAGCATTTT | CAISEGGQPQHF
TRBJ2-2 | . | TRBV6-2/TRBV6-3 | . | TGTGCCAGCAGTTACCTCTGGCCCGCCGGGGAGCTGTTTTTT | CASSYLWPAGELFF
TRBJ1-5 | . | TRBV7-2 | . | TGTGCCAGCAGCCCGTGGACAGATCAGCCCCAGCATTTT | CASSPWTDQPQHF
TRBJ2-2 | . | TRBV7-9 | many | TGTGCCAGCACACGCAGGGGCAACACCGGGGAGCTGTTTTTT | CASTRRGNTGELFF
TRBJ1-1 | TRBD1 | TRBV6-5 | few | TGTGCCAGCAGTTACCGACAGGGGATGCTGAACACTGAAGCTTTCTTT | CASSYRQGMLNTEAFF
TRBJ2-4 | . | TRBV12-3/TRBV12-4 | many | TGTGCCTCCTCGGAGGGGCCCGCCAAAAACATTCAGTACTTC | CASSEGPAKNIQYF
TRBJ2-6 | . | TRBV7-8 | few | TGTGCCAGCAGCCCCGGACAGTCTGGGGCCAACGTCCTGACTTTC | CASSPGQSGANVLTF
TRBJ1-2 | . | TRBV3-1 | . | TGTGCCAGCAGCCCACAGATATCTAACTATGGCTACACCTTC | CASSPQISNYGYTF
TRBJ2-7 | TRBD1 | TRBV11-2 | . | TGTGCCAGCAGCCTCTCAGGACAGGCCTACGAGCAGTACTTC | CASSLSGQAYEQYF
TRBJ2-1 | TRBD1 | TRBV7-9 | . | TGTGCCAGCAGCTCGGGACAGGGAATAGACAATGAGCAGTTCTTC | CASSSGQGIDNEQFF